This TCR beta chain was recovered during a study of cytomegalovirus exposure and HLA in healthy donors. Findings and caveats of the study: Immune exposure information comprised only CMV serostatus.

For this clone: What it recognizes is unknown.

PCR amplification relied on 60 Vbeta primers (plus 13 Jbeta primers). Produced via immunoSEQ multiplex PCR; TCRdb's table is partial and in-frame only. Of about 150,000 clones in the sample, 80% to 90% are singletons; the top ten hold about 2.4%. Unmatched junction bases numbered 3, after V lost 5 bases and J lost 4 bases. Germline V gene lookup returns CDR1 SNHLY and CDR2 FYNNEI. CDR3 length: 13 amino acids. The sample taken for sequencing was PBMCs. This chain links TRBV2 with TRBJ2-7; 9 bases are shared with TRBD1. The receptor was derived from a woman between 18 and 29 years old in good health and CMV-seronegative. CDR3 residues: CASSYGTGYEQYF. CDR3 bases: TGTGCCAGCAGTTATGGGACAGGGTACGAGCAGTACTTC.